This TCR beta chain was found in a study of shared clonotypes between healthy human individuals. Regarding the study as a whole: Sharing across four donors was seen in 4% to 6.5% of naive CD4 clonotypes. Rarefaction showed sorted-subset sequencing was incomplete despite large depth.

Of note for this clone: What it binds is unknown.

V was trimmed by 1 base and J by 5 bases, leaving 10 bases between them. This CDR3 comprises 13 residues. Germline V gene lookup returns CDR1 SGHDT and CDR2 YYEEEE. The method was immunoSEQ multiplex PCR; TCRdb's version includes in-frame clones alone and lacks a portion of them. Of about 2.4 million clones in the sample, approximately 94% were seen once. The receptor comes from a man younger than 35 in good health. The specimen sequenced was naive CD4+ T cells sorted from blood. Subset meaning: CD45RA+ positively selected. The chain joins TRBV5-6 to TRBJ2-7; tentative D call: TRBD2 (5 bases). This CDR3 reads CASSLPLGDEQYF. DNA of the CDR3: TGTGCCAGCAGCTTGCCCCTCGGGGACGAGCAGTACTTC.